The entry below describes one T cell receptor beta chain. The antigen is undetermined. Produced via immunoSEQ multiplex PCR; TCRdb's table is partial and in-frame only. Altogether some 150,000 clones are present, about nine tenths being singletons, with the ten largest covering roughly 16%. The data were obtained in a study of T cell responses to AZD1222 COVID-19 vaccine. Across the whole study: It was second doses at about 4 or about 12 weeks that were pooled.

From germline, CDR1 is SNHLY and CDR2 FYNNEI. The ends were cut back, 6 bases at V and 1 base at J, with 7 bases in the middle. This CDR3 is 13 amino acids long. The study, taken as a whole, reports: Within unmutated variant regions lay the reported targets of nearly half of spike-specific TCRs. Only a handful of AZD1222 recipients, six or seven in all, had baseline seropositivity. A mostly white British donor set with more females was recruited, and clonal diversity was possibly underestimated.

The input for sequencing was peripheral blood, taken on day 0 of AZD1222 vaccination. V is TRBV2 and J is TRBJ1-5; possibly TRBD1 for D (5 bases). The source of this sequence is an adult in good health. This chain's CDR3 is CASREGSNQPQHF. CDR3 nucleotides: TGTGCCAGCAGGGAGGGGAGCAATCAGCCCCAGCATTTT.